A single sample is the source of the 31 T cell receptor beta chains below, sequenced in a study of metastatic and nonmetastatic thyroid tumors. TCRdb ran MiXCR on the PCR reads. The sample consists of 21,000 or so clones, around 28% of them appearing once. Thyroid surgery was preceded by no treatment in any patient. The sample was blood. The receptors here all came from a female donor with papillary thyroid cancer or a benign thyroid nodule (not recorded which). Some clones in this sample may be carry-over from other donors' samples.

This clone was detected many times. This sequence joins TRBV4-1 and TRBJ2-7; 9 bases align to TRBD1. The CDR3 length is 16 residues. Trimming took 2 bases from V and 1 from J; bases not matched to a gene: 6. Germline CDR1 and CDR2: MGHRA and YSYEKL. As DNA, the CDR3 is TGCGCCAGCAGCCAATATTGGACAGGGGCTTCCTACGAGCAGTACTTC. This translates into CASSQYWTGASYEQYF.

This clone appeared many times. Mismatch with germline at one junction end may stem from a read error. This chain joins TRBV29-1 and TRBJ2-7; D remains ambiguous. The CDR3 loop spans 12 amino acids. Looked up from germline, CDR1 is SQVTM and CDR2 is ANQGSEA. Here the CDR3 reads CSVDLTGYGQYF. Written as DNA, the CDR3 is TGCAGCGTTGACCTGACTGGCTACGGGCAGTACTTC.

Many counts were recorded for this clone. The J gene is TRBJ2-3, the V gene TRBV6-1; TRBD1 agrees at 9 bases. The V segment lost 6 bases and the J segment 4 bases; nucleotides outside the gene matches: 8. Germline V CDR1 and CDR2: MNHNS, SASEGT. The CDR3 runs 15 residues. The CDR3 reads CASSRTGGVSDTQYF. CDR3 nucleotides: TGTGCCAGCAGCAGAACAGGGGGCGTCTCAGATACGCAGTATTTT.

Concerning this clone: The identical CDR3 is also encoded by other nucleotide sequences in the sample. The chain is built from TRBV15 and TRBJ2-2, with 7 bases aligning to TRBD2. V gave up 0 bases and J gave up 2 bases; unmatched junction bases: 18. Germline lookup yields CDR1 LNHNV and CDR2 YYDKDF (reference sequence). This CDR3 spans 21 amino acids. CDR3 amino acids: CATSRERSGTGLDSNTGELFF. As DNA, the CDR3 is TGTGCCACCAGCAGAGAGAGGAGCGGGACCGGACTTGACTCTAACACCGGGGAGCTGTTTTTT.

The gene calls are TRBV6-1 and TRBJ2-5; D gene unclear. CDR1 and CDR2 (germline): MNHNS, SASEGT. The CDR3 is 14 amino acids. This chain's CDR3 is CPSSLSGYQETQYF. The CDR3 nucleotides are TGTCCAAGCAGTCTCTCAGGCTACCAAGAGACCCAGTACTTC.

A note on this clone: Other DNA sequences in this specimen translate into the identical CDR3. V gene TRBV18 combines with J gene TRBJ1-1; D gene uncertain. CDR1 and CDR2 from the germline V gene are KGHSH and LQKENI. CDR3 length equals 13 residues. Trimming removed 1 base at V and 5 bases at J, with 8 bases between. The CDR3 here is CASSPQGGTEAFF. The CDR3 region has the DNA TGTGCCAGCTCACCACAGGGAGGGACTGAAGCTTTCTTT.

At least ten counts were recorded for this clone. As DNA, the CDR3 is TGTGCCAGCACCCATCGGGCGGGGGGGTCTTACACCGGGGAGCTGTTTTTT. It codes for CASTHRAGGSYTGELFF. V and J are TRBV27 and TRBJ2-2, with 9 nucleotides matching TRBD2. Germline lookup yields CDR1 MNHEY and CDR2 SMNVEV (reference sequence). The CDR3 runs 17 residues. V trimming: 7 bases; J trimming: 3 bases; junction bases outside the gene matches: 12.

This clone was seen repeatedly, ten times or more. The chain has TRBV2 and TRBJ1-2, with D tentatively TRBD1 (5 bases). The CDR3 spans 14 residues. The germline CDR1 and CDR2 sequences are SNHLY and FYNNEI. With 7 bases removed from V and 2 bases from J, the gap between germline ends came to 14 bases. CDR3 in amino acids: CASMAGALNYGYTF. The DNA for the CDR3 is TGTGCCAGCATGGCTGGGGCCCTGAACTATGGCTACACCTTC.

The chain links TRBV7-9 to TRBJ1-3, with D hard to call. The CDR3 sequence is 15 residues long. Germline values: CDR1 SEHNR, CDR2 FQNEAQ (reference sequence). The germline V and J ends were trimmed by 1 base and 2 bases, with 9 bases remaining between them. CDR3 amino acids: CASSLVRGPGNTIYF. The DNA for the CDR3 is TGTGCCAGCAGCTTAGTACGCGGTCCTGGAAACACCATATATTTT.

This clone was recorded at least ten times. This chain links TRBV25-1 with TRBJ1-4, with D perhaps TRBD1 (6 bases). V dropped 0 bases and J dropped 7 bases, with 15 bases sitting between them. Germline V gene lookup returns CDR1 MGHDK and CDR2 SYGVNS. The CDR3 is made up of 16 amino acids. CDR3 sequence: CASSEYFRGRFEKLFF. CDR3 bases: TGTGCCAGCAGTGAATATTTCAGGGGTCGATTTGAAAAACTGTTTTTT.

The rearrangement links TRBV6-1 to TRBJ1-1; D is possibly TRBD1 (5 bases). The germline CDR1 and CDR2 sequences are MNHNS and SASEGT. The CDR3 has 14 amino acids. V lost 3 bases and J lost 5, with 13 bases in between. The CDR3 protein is CASSETTWTTEAFF. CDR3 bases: TGTGCCAGCAGTGAGACTACGTGGACAACTGAAGCTTTCTTT.

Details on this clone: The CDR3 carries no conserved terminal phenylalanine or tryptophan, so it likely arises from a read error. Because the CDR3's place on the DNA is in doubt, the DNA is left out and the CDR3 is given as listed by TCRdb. The CDR3 loop is CASKELAGQRAEAIL. The chain couples TRBV28 to TRBJ1-1. The CDR3 comprises 15 residues, both ends counted. Germline values: CDR1 MDHEN, CDR2 SYDVKM.

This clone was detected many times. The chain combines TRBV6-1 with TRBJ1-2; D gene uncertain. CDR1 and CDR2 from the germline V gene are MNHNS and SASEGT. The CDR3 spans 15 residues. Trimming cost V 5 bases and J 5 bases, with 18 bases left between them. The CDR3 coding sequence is TGTGCCAGCAGTACCCGCCTGCGGCAGGTATATGGCTACACCTTC. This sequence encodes CASSTRLRQVYGYTF.

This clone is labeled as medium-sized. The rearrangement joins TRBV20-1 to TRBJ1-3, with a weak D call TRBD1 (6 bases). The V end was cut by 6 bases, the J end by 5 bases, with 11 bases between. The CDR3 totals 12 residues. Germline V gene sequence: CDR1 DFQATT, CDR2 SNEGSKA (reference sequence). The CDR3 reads CSAQWGRNTIYF. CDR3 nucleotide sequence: TGCAGTGCCCAATGGGGGCGAAACACCATATATTTT.

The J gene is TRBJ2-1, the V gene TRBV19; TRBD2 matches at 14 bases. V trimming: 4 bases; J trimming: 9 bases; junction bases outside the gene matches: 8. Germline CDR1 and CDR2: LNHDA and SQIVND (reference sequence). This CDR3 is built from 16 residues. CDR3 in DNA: TGTGCCAGTAGTACCTCGACTAGCGGGGGGGCCGGTGAGCAGTTCTTC. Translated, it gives CASSTSTSGGAGEQFF.

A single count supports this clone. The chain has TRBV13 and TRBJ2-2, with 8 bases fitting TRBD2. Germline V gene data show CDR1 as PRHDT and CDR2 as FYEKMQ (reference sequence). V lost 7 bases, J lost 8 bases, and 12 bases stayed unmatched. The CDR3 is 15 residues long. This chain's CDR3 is CASTTYQRERGELFF. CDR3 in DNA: TGTGCCAGCACCACATACCAGCGGGAGCGGGGGGAGCTGTTTTTT.

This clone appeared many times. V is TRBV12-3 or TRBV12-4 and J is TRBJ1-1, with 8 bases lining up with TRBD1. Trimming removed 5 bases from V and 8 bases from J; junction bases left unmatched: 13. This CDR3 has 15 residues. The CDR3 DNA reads TGTGCCAGCAGTATAACCGGGACAGGATGGACAGAAGCTTTCTTT. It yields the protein CASSITGTGWTEAFF.

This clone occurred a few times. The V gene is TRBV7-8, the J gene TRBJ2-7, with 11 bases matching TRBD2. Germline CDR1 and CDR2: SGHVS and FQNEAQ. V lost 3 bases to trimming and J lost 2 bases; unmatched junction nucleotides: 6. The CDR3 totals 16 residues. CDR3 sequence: CASSFPSGRFAYEQYF. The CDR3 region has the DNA TGTGCCAGCAGCTTCCCTAGCGGGAGGTTTGCCTACGAGCAGTACTTC.

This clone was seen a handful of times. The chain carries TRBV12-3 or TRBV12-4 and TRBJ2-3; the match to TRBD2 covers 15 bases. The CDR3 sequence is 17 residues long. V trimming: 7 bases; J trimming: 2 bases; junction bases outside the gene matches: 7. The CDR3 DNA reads TGTGCCAGCATTCCGGGACTAGCGGGGGGTATCACAGATACGCAGTATTTT. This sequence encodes CASIPGLAGGITDTQYF.

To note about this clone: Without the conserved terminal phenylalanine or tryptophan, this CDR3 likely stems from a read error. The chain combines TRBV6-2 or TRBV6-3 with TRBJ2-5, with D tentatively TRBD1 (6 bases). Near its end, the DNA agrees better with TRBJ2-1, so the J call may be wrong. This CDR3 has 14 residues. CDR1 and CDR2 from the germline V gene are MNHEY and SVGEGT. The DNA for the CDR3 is TGTGCCAGCACCATAACAGGGTTCCCAGAGACCCAGTTCTTG. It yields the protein CASTITGFPETQFL.

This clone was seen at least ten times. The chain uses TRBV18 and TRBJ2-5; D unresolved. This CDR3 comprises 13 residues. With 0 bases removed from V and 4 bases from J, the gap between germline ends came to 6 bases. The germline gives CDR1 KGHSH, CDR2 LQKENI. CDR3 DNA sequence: TGTGCCAGCTCACCACCGATGTTAGAGACCCAGTACTTC. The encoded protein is CASSPPMLETQYF.

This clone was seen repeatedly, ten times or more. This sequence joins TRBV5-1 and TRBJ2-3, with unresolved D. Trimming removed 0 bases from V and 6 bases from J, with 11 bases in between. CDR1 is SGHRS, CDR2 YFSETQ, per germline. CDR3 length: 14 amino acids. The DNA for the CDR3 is TGCGCCAGCAGCTTGGCCCGGAAGGAGGATACGCAGTATTTT. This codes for CASSLARKEDTQYF.

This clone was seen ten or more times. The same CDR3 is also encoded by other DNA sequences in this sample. CDR3 sequence (DNA): TGTGCCTGGAGTGTACCCGACAGGGACACCGGGGAGCTGTTTTTT. This gives the protein CAWSVPDRDTGELFF. The chain recombines TRBV30 with TRBJ2-2, with 7 nucleotides matching TRBD1. The CDR3 length is 15 residues. V shed 0 bases, J shed 3 bases, and the junction held 4 bases outside the gene matches. Germline CDR1 GTSNPN, CDR2 SVGIG (reference sequence).

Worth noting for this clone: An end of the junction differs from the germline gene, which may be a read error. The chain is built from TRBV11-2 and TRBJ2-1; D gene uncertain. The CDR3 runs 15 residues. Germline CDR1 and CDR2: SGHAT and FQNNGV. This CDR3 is CATSRRKCSLNEQFF. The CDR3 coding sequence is TGTGCCACCAGCCGCCGGAAATGCAGTCTCAATGAGCAGTTCTTC.

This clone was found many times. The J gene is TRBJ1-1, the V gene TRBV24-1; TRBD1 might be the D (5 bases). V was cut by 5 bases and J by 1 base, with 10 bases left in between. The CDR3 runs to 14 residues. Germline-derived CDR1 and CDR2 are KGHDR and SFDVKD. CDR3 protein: CATSVGGGNTEAFF. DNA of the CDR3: TGTGCCACCAGTGTGGGGGGAGGGAACACTGAAGCTTTCTTT.

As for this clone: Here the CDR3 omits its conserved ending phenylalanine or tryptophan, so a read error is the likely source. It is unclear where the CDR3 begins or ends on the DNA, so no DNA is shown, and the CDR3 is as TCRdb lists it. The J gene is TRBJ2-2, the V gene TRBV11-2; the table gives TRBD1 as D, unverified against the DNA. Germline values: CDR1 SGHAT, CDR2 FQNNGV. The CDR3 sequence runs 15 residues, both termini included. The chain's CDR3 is CASSLEGTGVGELFP.

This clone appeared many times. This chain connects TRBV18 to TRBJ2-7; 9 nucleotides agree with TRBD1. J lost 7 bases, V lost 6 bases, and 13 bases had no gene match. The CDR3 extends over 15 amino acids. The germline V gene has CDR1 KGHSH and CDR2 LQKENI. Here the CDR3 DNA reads TGTGCCAGCTCCCTCCGGGACAGGGACCTCCCGGAGCAGTACTTC. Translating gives CASSLRDRDLPEQYF.

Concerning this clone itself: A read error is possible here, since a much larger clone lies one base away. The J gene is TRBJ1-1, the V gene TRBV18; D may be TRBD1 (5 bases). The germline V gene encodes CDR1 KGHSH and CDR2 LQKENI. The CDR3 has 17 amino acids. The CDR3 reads CASSPSTGSLGNTEALF. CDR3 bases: TGTGCCAGCTCACCAAGTACAGGCTCCCTGGGAAACACTGAAGCTCTCTTT. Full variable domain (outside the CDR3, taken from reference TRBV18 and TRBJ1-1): NAGVMQNPRHLVRRRGQEARLRCSPMKGHSHVYWYRQLPEEGLKFMVYLQKENIIDESGMPKERFSAEFPKEGPSILRIQQVVRGDSAAYFCASSPSTGSLGNTEALFGQGTRLTVV.

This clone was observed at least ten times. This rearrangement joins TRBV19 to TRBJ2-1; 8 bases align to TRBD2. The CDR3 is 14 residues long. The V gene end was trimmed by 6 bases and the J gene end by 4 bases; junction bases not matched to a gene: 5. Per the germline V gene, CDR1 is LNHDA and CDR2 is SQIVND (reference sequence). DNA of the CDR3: TGTGCCAGTAGAGCTAGCGGGTTTTACAATGAGCAGTTCTTC. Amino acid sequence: CASRASGFYNEQFF.

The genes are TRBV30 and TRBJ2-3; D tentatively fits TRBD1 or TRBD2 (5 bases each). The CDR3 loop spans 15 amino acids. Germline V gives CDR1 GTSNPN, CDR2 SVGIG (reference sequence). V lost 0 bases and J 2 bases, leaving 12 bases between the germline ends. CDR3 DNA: TGTGCCTGGAGTGTTAGCTGGGACGTCACAGATACGCAGTATTTT. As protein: CAWSVSWDVTDTQYF.

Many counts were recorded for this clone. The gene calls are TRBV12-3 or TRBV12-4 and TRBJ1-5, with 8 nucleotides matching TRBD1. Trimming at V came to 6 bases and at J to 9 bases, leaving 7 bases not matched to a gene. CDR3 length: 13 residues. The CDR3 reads CASSPGGPWPQHF. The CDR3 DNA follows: TGTGCCAGCAGCCCAGGGGGCCCTTGGCCCCAGCATTTT.